This T cell receptor beta chain emerged from a study of Graves' ophthalmopathy and Graves' hyperthyroidism. The CDR3 covers 15 residues. The germline gives CDR1 SGHTA, CDR2 FQGNSA. V gave up 4 bases and J gave up 3 bases; unmatched junction bases: 5. Enrollment excluded any patients with other autoimmune diseases, uncontrolled infections, pregnancy or lactation. Patients were diagnosed from clinical symptoms, serum thyroxine, TRAb, thyroid ultrasound and orbital computed tomography. RNA transcripts provided the template for amplifying TCR beta CDR3 regions. Second-round multiplex PCR followed a first-round RT-PCR using HTBI primers. TCRdb ran MiXCR on the multiplex PCR reads and lists one entry per CDR3 protein. The top ten hold less than 4.5% of the sample, which has about 600,000 distinct CDR3 sequences, under 45% seen once. A note on this clonotype: The antigen remains unidentified.

Whole-study results and caveats: Most thyroid-expanded clonotypes exceeding 0.001 frequency were also found in blood. Ophthalmopathy progression was predicted by the model at approximately 71% sensitivity and approximately 72% specificity.

Sample: peripheral blood or thyroid tissue (not recorded which). V usage is TRBV7-2 and J usage is TRBJ1-4, with 7 positions matching TRBD1. The source is an adult man with Graves' hyperthyroidism. CDR3 region: CASSSAGTANEKLFF. CDR3 coding DNA: TGTGCCAGCAGCTCAGCCGGGACAGCTAATGAAAAACTGTTTTTT.